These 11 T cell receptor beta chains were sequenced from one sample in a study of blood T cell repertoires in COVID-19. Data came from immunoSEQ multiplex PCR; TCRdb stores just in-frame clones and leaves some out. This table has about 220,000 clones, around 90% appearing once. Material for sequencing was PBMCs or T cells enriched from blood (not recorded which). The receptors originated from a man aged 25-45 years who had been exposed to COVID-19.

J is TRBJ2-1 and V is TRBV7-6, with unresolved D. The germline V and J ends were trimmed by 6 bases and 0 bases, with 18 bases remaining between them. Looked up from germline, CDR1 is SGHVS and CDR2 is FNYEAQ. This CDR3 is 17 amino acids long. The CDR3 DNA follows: TGTGCCAGCAGGGCCGGTCCTAGAGGCAGCTCCTACAATGAGCAGTTCTTC. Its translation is CASRAGPRGSSYNEQFF.

The CDR3, as DNA: TGTGCCAGCAGCTTATCCTGGACGGGGGACGAGCAGTACTTC. Protein: CASSLSWTGDEQYF. The chain uses TRBV7-8 and TRBJ2-7; D might be TRBD2 (6 bases). Germline lookup yields CDR1 SGHVS and CDR2 FQNEAQ. Deletions cut 2 bases from V and 5 bases from J, with 13 bases between. This CDR3 has 14 residues.

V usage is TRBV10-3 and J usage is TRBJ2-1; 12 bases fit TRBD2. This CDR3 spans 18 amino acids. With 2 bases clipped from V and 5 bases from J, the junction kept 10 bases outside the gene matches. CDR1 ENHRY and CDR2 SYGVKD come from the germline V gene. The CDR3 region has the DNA TGTGCCATCAGTGAGGCGCCAGGACTAGCGGGGAGCAACAATGAGCAGTTCTTC. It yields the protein CAISEAPGLAGSNNEQFF.

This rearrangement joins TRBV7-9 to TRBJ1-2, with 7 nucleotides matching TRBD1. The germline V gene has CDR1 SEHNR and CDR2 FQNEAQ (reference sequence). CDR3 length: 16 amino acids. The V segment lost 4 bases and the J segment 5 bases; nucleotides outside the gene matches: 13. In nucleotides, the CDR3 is TGTGCCAGCAGCTCCATGAGGGGGACAGTGGGTTATGGCTACACCTTC. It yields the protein CASSSMRGTVGYGYTF.

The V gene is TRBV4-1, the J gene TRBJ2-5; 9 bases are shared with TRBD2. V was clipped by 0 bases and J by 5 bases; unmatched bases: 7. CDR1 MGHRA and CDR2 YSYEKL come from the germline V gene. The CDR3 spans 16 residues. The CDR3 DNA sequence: TGCGCCAGCAGCCAAGATCAAGCGGGGGGCCCGGAGACCCAGTACTTC. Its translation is CASSQDQAGGPETQYF.

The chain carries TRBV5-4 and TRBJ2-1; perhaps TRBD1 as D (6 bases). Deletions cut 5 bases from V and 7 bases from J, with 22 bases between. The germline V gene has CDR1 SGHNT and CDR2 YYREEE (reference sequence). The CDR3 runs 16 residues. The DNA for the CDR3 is TGTGCCAGCAGTTCGACACAGGGCGGATCGGGGAATGAGCAGTTCTTC. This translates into CASSSTQGGSGNEQFF.

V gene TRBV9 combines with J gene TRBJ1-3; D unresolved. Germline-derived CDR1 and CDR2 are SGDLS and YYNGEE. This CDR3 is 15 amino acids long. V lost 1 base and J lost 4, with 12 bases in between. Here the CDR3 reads CASSVLEGAGNTIYF. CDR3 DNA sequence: TGTGCCAGCAGCGTACTGGAGGGAGCGGGAAACACCATATATTTT.

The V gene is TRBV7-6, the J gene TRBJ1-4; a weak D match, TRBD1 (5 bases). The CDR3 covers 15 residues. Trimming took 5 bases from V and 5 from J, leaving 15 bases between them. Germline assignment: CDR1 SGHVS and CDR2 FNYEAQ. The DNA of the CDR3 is TGTGCCAGCAGCAATCAAGGGGAGGGAAATGAAAAACTGTTTTTT. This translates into CASSNQGEGNEKLFF.

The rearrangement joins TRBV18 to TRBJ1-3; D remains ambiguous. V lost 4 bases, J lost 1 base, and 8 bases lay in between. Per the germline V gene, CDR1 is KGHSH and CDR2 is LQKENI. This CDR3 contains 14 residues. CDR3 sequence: CASSLGGSGNTIYF. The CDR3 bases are TGTGCCAGCTCACTTGGAGGGTCTGGAAACACCATATATTTT.

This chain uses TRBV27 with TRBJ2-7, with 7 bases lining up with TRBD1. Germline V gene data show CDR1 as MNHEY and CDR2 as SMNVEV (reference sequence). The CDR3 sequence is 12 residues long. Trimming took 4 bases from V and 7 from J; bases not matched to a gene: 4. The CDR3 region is CASSSQGREQYF. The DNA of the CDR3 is TGTGCCAGCAGTTCACAGGGGCGGGAGCAGTACTTC.

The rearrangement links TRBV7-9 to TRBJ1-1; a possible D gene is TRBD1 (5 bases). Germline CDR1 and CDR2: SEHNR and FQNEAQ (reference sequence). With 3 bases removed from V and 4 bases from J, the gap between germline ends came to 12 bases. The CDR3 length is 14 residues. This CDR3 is CASSLRQISTEAFF. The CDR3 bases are TGTGCCAGCAGCTTGAGACAGATTTCCACTGAAGCTTTCTTT.